This T cell receptor beta chain was captured by sequencing in a study of shared clonotypes between healthy human individuals. Study summary: Per donor, CD8 memory used one plate, CD8 naive used two, CD4 memory used three and CD4 naive used three.

Regarding the study as a whole: Clonotypes shared by all four sorted-subset donors had higher generation probabilities than non-shared clonotypes.

Generated by immunoSEQ multiplex PCR, the TCRdb table keeps only in-frame clones and is missing some. The table includes 1.5 million to 2.5 million clones, approximately 94% detected once. The trim removed 0 bases at V and 7 bases at J, leaving 9 bases unmatched. The CDR3 length is 16 residues. Germline CDR1 is LGHNA and CDR2 is YSLEER. CD45RO-negative CD8 cells positively selected for CCR7 made up the naive population, which excluded terminally differentiated effector memory CD45RA+ cells. Remarks on this clone: The antigen is not known.

This chain connects TRBV4-3 to TRBJ2-1, with 7 nucleotides matching TRBD2. The receptor comes from a man younger than 35 in good health. Input material: naive CD8+ T cells sorted from blood. CDR3 DNA sequence: TGCGCCAGCAGCCAAGAGTGGACTAGGAATTGGAATGAGCAGTTCTTC. Translating gives CASSQEWTRNWNEQFF.